The sequence of this TCR beta chain was determined in a study of cytomegalovirus exposure and HLA in healthy donors. As concerns this clone: The antigen is unknown.

The primer mix had 60 Vbeta and 13 Jbeta primers. Profiling relied on immunoSEQ multiplex PCR, and the TCRdb table lists in-frame clones only, not all of them. Of roughly 110,000 clones in the sample, around 80% were seen once. Points from the study as a whole: Roughly uniform sequencing depth across donors was assumed, possibly incorrectly.

The TCR originated in a man aged 35-49 years in good health and CMV-seronegative. Sequencing input: PBMCs.

CDR3 nucleotides: TGTGCCAGCAGCCCACACGGACAGGGGAACAATCAGCCCCAGCATTTT. It yields the protein CASSPHGQGNNQPQHF. The V call is TRBV5-5, the J call TRBJ1-5, with 9 bases that match TRBD1. This CDR3 is 16 amino acids long. Germline CDR1 SGHKS, CDR2 YYEKEE (reference sequence). V shed 4 bases, J shed 3 bases, and the junction held 8 bases outside the gene matches.